This T cell receptor (beta chain) was sequenced for a study of OX40 agonist ivuxolimab in advanced cancers. Using immunoSEQ multiplex PCR, the repertoire was profiled, and TCRdb retains in-frame clones only, with some absent. The sample has nearly 60,000 clones; over 70% are singletons. Germline loops: CDR1 SGHTA, CDR2 FQGNSA. V lost 1 base and J lost 5, with 14 bases in between. CDR3 length: 16 amino acids. This clonotype was sampled from an adult with an advanced solid tumor such as melanoma, head and neck, liver or kidney cancer. This chain connects TRBV7-2 to TRBJ1-4, with D hard to call. The input for sequencing was CD4+ or CD8+ T cells sorted from blood, taken in a trial of the OX40 agonist ivuxolimab. The CDR3 reads CASSLEPEAKNEKLFF. CDR3 coding DNA: TGTGCCAGCAGCTTAGAACCGGAGGCCAAAAATGAAAAACTGTTTTTT.